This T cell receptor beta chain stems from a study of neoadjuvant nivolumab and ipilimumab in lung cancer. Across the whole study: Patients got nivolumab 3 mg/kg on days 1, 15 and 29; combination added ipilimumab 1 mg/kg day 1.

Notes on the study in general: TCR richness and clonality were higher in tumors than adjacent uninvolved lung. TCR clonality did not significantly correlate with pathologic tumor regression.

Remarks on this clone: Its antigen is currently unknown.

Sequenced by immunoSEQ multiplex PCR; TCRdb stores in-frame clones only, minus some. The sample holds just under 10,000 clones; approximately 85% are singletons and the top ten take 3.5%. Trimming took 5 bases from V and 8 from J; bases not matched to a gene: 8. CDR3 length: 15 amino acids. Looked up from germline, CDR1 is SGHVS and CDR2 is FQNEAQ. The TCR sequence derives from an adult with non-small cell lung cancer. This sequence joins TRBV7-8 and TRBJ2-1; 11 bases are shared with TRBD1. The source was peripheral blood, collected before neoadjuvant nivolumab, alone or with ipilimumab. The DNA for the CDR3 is TGTGCCAGCAGCCCCGGACAGGGGGCGAGGTATGAGCAGTTCTTC. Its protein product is CASSPGQGARYEQFF. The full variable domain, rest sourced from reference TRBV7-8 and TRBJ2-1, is GAGVSQSPRYKVAKRGQDVALRCDPISGHVSLFWYQQALGQGPEFLTYFQNEAQLDKSGLPSDRFFAERPEGSVSTLKIQRTQQEDSAVYLCASSPGQGARYEQFFGPGTRLTVL.